This entry is about one TCR beta chain. The antigen is unknown. Trimming pared 4 bases from V and 0 bases from J, leaving 13 bases between. The CDR3 loop spans 16 amino acids. CDR1 is SGHRS and CDR2 is YFSETQ in the germline V gene. These data originate in a study of graft-versus-host responses after intestinal transplantation. Study context: Transplants given to recipients were multivisceral, liver-intestinal, or isolated intestinal. Following induction with anti-thymocyte globulin, all recipients were given tacrolimus and steroids for three to four years. Study-level results: Circulating GvH clone levels at their peak were associated with HvG declines (early post-transplant). The recipient marrow held GvH clones, and some of them showed up first in ileum or blood.

TCRdb keeps only in-frame clones here, not all; method: immunoSEQ multiplex PCR. The data contain 75,000 to 100,000 clones, 83% of them singletons. Sequencing was performed on unstimulated CD8+ T cells sorted from spleen or lymph node cells, taken before intestinal transplant. This chain links TRBV5-1 with TRBJ1-4; no clear D. This clonotype was obtained from a human donor who received an intestinal transplant. CDR3 DNA: TGCGCCAGCAGCCCCGAGGCGCCTGCAACTAATGAAAAACTGTTTTTT. Its protein is CASSPEAPATNEKLFF.